This record covers a single T cell receptor (beta chain). Trimming left V 3 bases short and J 8 bases short, with 22 bases between. The germline V gene has CDR1 KGHSH and CDR2 LQKENI. The CDR3 has 17 residues. This sample was taken from a study of blood T cell repertoires in COVID-19. Across the study: Italy, Spain and the United States were the sources of the convalescent and acute COVID-19 samples. Nucleic acid was either cDNA or gDNA, and it came from T cells, B-cell-depleted T cells, or PBMCs.

Per the authors' pipeline: Cell counts per sample came from amplifying reference gene primers. Using immunoSEQ multiplex PCR, the repertoire was profiled, and TCRdb retains in-frame clones only, with some absent. D and trimming come from the DNA, and the V and J calls and clone size come from that table. The data contain more than 85,000 clones, 81% of them seen just once; the ten biggest clones take up 30% to 45%. V usage is TRBV18 and J usage is TRBJ2-2; D uncertain. The sample consisted of peripheral blood. The sequence was collected from a man aged 80 or over with acute or convalescent COVID-19. The CDR3 sequence is CASSPVRLTVVGGELFF. The CDR3 DNA reads as TGTGCCAGCTCACCGGTCAGGCTAACGGTGGTCGGTGGGGAGCTGTTTTTT.